This entry features one T cell receptor beta chain sequence. Antigen specificity is unknown. This specimen belongs to a study of cytomegalovirus exposure and HLA in healthy donors. General observations from the study: Altogether, some 160 TCR beta chains were recorded as cytomegalovirus-associated. Further analysis, carried out later, found HLA-associated TCR beta chains more clonally expanded than equally common other chains. An Asian-associated ancestry cluster reportedly showed fewer N-insertions than the approximately 700-donor mean in a later analysis.

13 Jbeta primers and 60 Vbeta primers were used for the PCR. The protocol was immunoSEQ multiplex PCR, while the TCRdb copy is restricted to in-frame clones and leaves out a portion. Here the sample spans 200,000 to 250,000 clones, roughly 80% being singletons. This CDR3 has 17 residues. V was cut by 6 bases and J by 2 bases, with 20 bases left in between. CDR1 and CDR2 from the germline V gene are MNHEY and SMNVEV (reference sequence). Sequenced material: PBMCs. This TCR came from a girl aged 10 to 17 in good health and CMV-seronegative. The V call is TRBV27, the J call TRBJ1-5; D is unclear. The CDR3 region has the DNA TGTGCCAGCAGCTATTCTTACGGGGTCGTCGGCAATCAGCCCCAGCATTTT. It translates to CASSYSYGVVGNQPQHF.